The TCR beta chain described here comes from a study of blood T cell repertoires in COVID-19. Study context: Samples representing acute and convalescent COVID-19 were sourced from the United States, Italy and Spain. The analysed material was cDNA or gDNA that came from T cells, B-cell-depleted T cells, or PBMCs.

In the authors' workflow: How many nucleated cells were present was estimated from reference gene primer amplification. Profiling relied on immunoSEQ multiplex PCR, and the TCRdb table lists in-frame clones only, not all of them. From that table come the V and J calls and clone size; the DNA was used to work out D and trimming. Among about 61,000 clones listed, around 89% were seen once. The sample consisted of peripheral blood. The sequence came from a human donor in a cohort sampled during active COVID-19.

DNA for the CDR3: TGTGCCAGCAGCTTAGTGGTGGCGGAGCTTGGGTACGAGCAGTACTTC. This encodes CASSLVVAELGYEQYF. This chain links TRBV7-2 with TRBJ2-7; D is uncertain. Trimming pared 1 base from V and 4 bases from J, leaving 17 bases between. CDR1 is SGHTA and CDR2 is FQGNSA in the germline V gene. The CDR3 length is 16 residues.